The sample holds many counts of the clone carrying this TCR beta chain. One end of the junction varies from germline; a read error may be responsible. Combining a sample-barcoded 5' primer with a J-beta primer mix, a second PCR ran for 7 to 11 cycles. TCRdb reprocessed the 5' RACE reads via MiXCR and lists one record per CDR3 protein. The sample yields around 2 million distinct CDR3 sequences, about two fifths seen once. These data originate in a study of blood T cells in healthy people across ages. In germline, CDR1 is SGHRS, CDR2 YFSETQ. The CDR3 sequence is 15 residues long. The sequence was obtained from a human donor in good health. Sequencing was carried out using blood. V gene TRBV5-1 combines with J gene TRBJ2-6, with D perhaps TRBD1 (5 bases). In DNA, the CDR3 is TGTGCCAGCAGCCCAGGGCCCTCTGGGGCCAACGTCCTGACTTTC. It specifies CASSPGPSGANVLTF.